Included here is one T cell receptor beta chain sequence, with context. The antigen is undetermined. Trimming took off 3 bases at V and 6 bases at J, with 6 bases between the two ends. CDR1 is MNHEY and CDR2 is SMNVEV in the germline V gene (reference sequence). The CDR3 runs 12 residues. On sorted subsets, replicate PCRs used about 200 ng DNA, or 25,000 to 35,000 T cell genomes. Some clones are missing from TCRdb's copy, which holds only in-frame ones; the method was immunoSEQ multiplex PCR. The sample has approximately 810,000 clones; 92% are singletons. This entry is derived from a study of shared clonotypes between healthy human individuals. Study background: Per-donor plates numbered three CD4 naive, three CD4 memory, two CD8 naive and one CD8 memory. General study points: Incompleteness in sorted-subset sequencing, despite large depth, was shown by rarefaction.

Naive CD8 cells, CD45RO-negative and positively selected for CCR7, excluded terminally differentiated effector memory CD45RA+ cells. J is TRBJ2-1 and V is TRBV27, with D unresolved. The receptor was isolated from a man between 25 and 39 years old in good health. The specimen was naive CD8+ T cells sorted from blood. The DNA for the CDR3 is TGTGCCAGCAGTTTTAGGAGCAATGAGCAGTTCTTC. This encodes CASSFRSNEQFF.